This passage covers 29 T cell receptor beta chains from one sample sequenced in a study of T-cell reconstitution after alpha-beta-depleted transplantation in children. Unique molecular identifiers were incorporated during preparation of the TCRbeta library. From the PCR reads, TCRdb called clonotypes with MiXCR, one entry per CDR3 protein. Here the sample spans roughly 400,000 distinct CDR3 sequences, roughly 43% being singletons. The sample here was PBMCs, taken before TCRalphabeta/CD19-depleted stem cell transplant. The source is a girl aged 2-10 years with aplastic anemia, due to receive a stem cell transplant.

V is TRBV12-3 or TRBV12-4 and J is TRBJ1-1, with a tentative D call TRBD1 (6 bases). This CDR3 comprises 14 residues. V dropped 6 bases and J dropped 6 bases, with 17 bases sitting between them. CDR3 amino acids: CASRKQGREAEAFF. The CDR3 bases are TGTGCCAGCAGGAAACAGGGTAGAGAAGCTGAAGCTTTCTTT.

The chain couples TRBV28 to TRBJ2-7, with D possibly being TRBD1 (5 bases). Germline lookup yields CDR1 MDHEN and CDR2 SYDVKM. The CDR3 runs to 13 residues. V was clipped by 3 bases and J by 9 bases, with 15 bases between them. DNA of the CDR3: TGTGCCAGCAGTTTGGGGCCGGTGTCTGGGCAGTACTTC. Translation gives CASSLGPVSGQYF.

This clonotype was seen once. The rearrangement links TRBV20-1 to TRBJ2-1; 10 positions agree with TRBD2. V shed 1 base and J 0 bases; nucleotides not matched to a gene: 9. This CDR3 is 18 amino acids long. Germline V gene lookup returns CDR1 DFQATT and CDR2 SNEGSKA (reference sequence). DNA of the CDR3: TGCAGTGCTAGAGGTATAGCGGGAGGACCATACTCCTACAATGAGCAGTTCTTC. Protein sequence: CSARGIAGGPYSYNEQFF.

This chain connects TRBV20-1 to TRBJ2-3; 11 positions agree with TRBD2. J was trimmed by 7 bases and V by 3 bases; bases with no gene match: 15. The germline gives CDR1 DFQATT, CDR2 SNEGSKA (reference sequence). The CDR3 sequence is 17 residues long. For the CDR3, the DNA is TGCAGTGCTAGCCGGGCTAGCGGGAGGCAAAAAGGAAATACGCAGTATTTT. Amino acids: CSASRASGRQKGNTQYF.

The V and J genes are TRBV24-1 and TRBJ1-2; 8 nucleotides agree with TRBD1. CDR3 length: 15 amino acids. Germline assignment: CDR1 KGHDR and CDR2 SFDVKD. V shed 3 bases and J 7 bases; nucleotides not matched to a gene: 9. DNA for the CDR3: TGTGCCACCAGTGATAACAAGGCCAGGGGGCTTGGCTACACCTTC. Protein sequence: CATSDNKARGLGYTF.

The chain is built from TRBV20-1 and TRBJ2-1; 10 nucleotides align to TRBD1. The germline V gene encodes CDR1 DFQATT and CDR2 SNEGSKA (reference sequence). Trimming removed 2 bases from V and 9 bases from J; junction bases left unmatched: 16. The CDR3 has 17 residues. CDR3 in DNA: TGCAGTGCTAGAACGCCCCCCGGGACAGGGGACGTAGGTGAGCAGTTCTTC. Translating gives CSARTPPGTGDVGEQFF.

V and J are TRBV12-3 or TRBV12-4 and TRBJ2-3; 11 bases align to TRBD2. This CDR3 contains 18 residues. J gave up 2 bases and V 7 bases, and 14 bases lay outside the gene matches. In DNA, the CDR3 is TGTGCCAGCATGGATAGCGGGGGGGCGAGGGGACCCACAGATACGCAGTATTTT. Encoded protein: CASMDSGGARGPTDTQYF.

V and J are TRBV11-2 and TRBJ2-4; 8 nucleotides align to TRBD2. The CDR3 consists of 14 residues. Germline assignment: CDR1 SGHAT and CDR2 FQNNGV. Trimming at V came to 1 base and at J to 9 bases, leaving 5 bases not matched to a gene. This chain's CDR3 is CASSLGRLASIQYF. In DNA, the CDR3 is TGTGCCAGCAGCTTAGGTCGACTAGCGAGCATTCAGTACTTC. The variable domain in full, with the rest retrieved from reference TRBV11-2 and TRBJ2-4, is EAGVAQSPRYKIIEKRQSVAFWCNPISGHATLYWYQQILGQGPKLLIQFQNNGVVDDSQLPKDRFSAERLKGVDSTLKIQPAKLEDSAVYLCASSLGRLASIQYFGAGTRLSVL.

This clonotype appeared a few times. V and J are TRBV6-5 and TRBJ2-3, with 12 positions matching TRBD2. The V and J ends lost 6 bases and 1 base, in that order; junction bases with no gene match: 14. Germline CDR1 reads MNHEY; CDR2 reads SVGAGI. The CDR3 contains 19 residues. CDR3 amino acids: CASSYLNRLAGERTDTQYF. CDR3 bases: TGTGCCAGCAGCTATCTCAATCGACTAGCGGGAGAGCGCACAGATACGCAGTATTTT.

This clonotype has just one count. The V and J genes are TRBV29-1 and TRBJ2-1, with 8 bases matching TRBD1. CDR3 length: 18 residues. The ends lost 4 bases at V and 0 bases at J; junction bases unmatched: 14. CDR1 is SQVTM and CDR2 is ANQGSEA in the germline V gene. Here the CDR3 DNA reads TGCAGCGTTGCTCCTGACAGGGGATTCTTGAGCTCCTACAATGAGCAGTTCTTC. Translation: CSVAPDRGFLSSYNEQFF.

This clonotype was picked up many times. This sequence joins TRBV28 and TRBJ1-2; 10 nucleotides agree with TRBD1. V shed 3 bases and J 4 bases; nucleotides not matched to a gene: 11. CDR1 and CDR2 (germline): MDHEN, SYDVKM. The CDR3 loop spans 17 amino acids. This CDR3 is CASSFRWGQGTIYGYTF. CDR3 in DNA: TGTGCCAGCAGTTTTCGATGGGGACAGGGGACCATCTATGGCTACACCTTC.

In this sample, this clonotype turned up a few times. The CDR3 is CASDGRGGITDTQYF. CDR3 DNA: TGTGCCAGCGATGGACGGGGGGGGATCACAGATACGCAGTATTTT. The genes are TRBV7-9 and TRBJ2-3; 8 bases are shared with TRBD2. The V and J ends lost 8 bases and 2 bases, in that order; junction bases with no gene match: 9. This CDR3 spans 15 amino acids. Germline assignment: CDR1 SEHNR and CDR2 FQNEAQ (reference sequence).

V is TRBV3-1 and J is TRBJ2-2, with 8 bases fitting TRBD2. Germline CDR1 is LGHDT and CDR2 is YNNKEL (reference sequence). With 0 bases clipped from V and 5 bases from J, the junction kept 8 bases outside the gene matches. The CDR3 runs to 17 residues. Here the CDR3 DNA reads TGTGCCAGCAGCCAAGAGTCGGGGGGGGAACGAACCGGGGAGCTGTTTTTT. This codes for CASSQESGGERTGELFF. The whole variable domain, filled in from reference TRBV3-1 and TRBJ2-2, reads DTAVSQTPKYLVTQMGNDKSIKCEQNLGHDTMYWYKQDSKKFLKIMFSYNNKELIINETVPNRFSPKSPDKAHLNLHINSLELGDSAVYFCASSQESGGERTGELFFGEGSRLTVL.

The V gene is TRBV4-1, the J gene TRBJ2-5; D may be TRBD1 or TRBD2 (5 bases each). With 0 bases removed from V and 4 bases from J, the gap between germline ends came to 15 bases. Per germline, CDR1 MGHRA and CDR2 YSYEKL. The CDR3 has 16 amino acids. This CDR3 reads CASSQERDPTGETQYF. CDR3 nucleotide sequence: TGCGCCAGCAGCCAAGAAAGGGACCCAACGGGAGAGACCCAGTACTTC.

The chain joins TRBV10-3 to TRBJ2-7, with 9 bases aligning to TRBD1. Per germline, CDR1 ENHRY and CDR2 SYGVKD. The CDR3 runs 13 residues. After removal of 8 bases from V and 3 bases from J, the junction contained 5 bases not matched to a gene. The CDR3 sequence: CAIEGQGSYEQYF. CDR3 coding DNA: TGTGCCATCGAGGGACAGGGTAGCTACGAGCAGTACTTC.

V and J are TRBV3-1 and TRBJ2-3; D uncertain. The length of the CDR3 is 13 residues. Between the trimmed V and J ends, which lost 4 bases and 6 bases, there was a span of 11 bases. Germline values: CDR1 LGHDT, CDR2 YNNKEL (reference sequence). DNA for the CDR3: TGTGCCAGCAGCCGGGAACGAAAGGATACGCAGTATTTT. Protein: CASSRERKDTQYF.

This clonotype has a handful of counts. V usage is TRBV27 and J usage is TRBJ1-2; maybe TRBD1 (5 bases). There are 14 residues in the CDR3. The V end was cut by 3 bases, the J end by 5 bases, with 13 bases between. Germline V CDR1 and CDR2: MNHEY, SMNVEV (reference sequence). This CDR3 reads CASSLGQGTYGYTF. Here the CDR3 DNA reads TGTGCCAGCAGTTTGGGCCAGGGAACGTATGGCTACACCTTC.

There are a few counts of this clonotype. The chain links TRBV27 to TRBJ2-2; perhaps TRBD2 as D (5 bases). V shed 2 bases and J shed 1 base, with 8 bases lying between them. This CDR3 spans 15 amino acids. Germline loops: CDR1 MNHEY, CDR2 SMNVEV (reference sequence). CDR3 sequence: CASSLNGVNTGELFF. CDR3 DNA sequence: TGTGCCAGCAGTTTAAACGGGGTGAACACCGGGGAGCTGTTTTTT.

The rearrangement uses TRBV5-1 and TRBJ2-7; TRBD2 aligns across 10 bases. Unmatched junction bases numbered 5, after V lost 5 bases and J lost 0 bases. The CDR3 is made up of 15 amino acids. CDR1 is SGHRS and CDR2 is YFSETQ in the germline V gene. The CDR3 sequence: CASRSSGGGSYEQYF. CDR3 in DNA: TGCGCCAGCAGATCCAGCGGGGGGGGCTCCTACGAGCAGTACTTC.

There are a few counts of this clonotype. The chain has TRBV20-1 and TRBJ2-7; TRBD1 agrees at 8 bases. This CDR3 has 15 amino acids. The germline gives CDR1 DFQATT, CDR2 SNEGSKA (reference sequence). V lost 0 bases to trimming and J lost 4 bases; unmatched junction nucleotides: 8. Here the CDR3 DNA reads TGCAGTGCTAGAGATGAAACAGGGGGGACGTACGAGCAGTACTTC. Amino acids: CSARDETGGTYEQYF.

A few counts support this clonotype. The CDR3 here is CASSKGGWSYEQYF. For the CDR3, the DNA is TGTGCCAGCAGCAAAGGAGGATGGTCCTACGAGCAGTACTTC. The rearrangement joins TRBV21-1 to TRBJ2-7. TRBV21-1 is labeled a pseudogene. This CDR3 comprises 14 residues.

In this sample, this clonotype turned up a few times. This chain links TRBV28 with TRBJ2-5; TRBD2 agrees at 7 bases. Germline CDR1 reads MDHEN; CDR2 reads SYDVKM. With 2 bases clipped from V and 2 bases from J, the junction kept 5 bases outside the gene matches. The length of the CDR3 is 15 residues. The CDR3 nucleotides are TGTGCCAGCAGTTTAGGGACTACCTTTCAAGAGACCCAGTACTTC. It yields the protein CASSLGTTFQETQYF.

This chain uses TRBV20-1 with TRBJ1-2; D is unresolved. This CDR3 has 13 residues. The germline gives CDR1 DFQATT, CDR2 SNEGSKA (reference sequence). The germline V and J ends were trimmed by 1 base and 4 bases, with 10 bases remaining between them. The CDR3, as DNA: TGCAGTGCTAGAGGGATCTCCGGCTATGGCTACACCTTC. The encoded protein is CSARGISGYGYTF.

This clonotype was seen ten or more times. The chain combines TRBV21-1 with TRBJ1-6; the table names TRBD1, a call not compared with the DNA. TRBV21-1 is recorded as a pseudogene. This CDR3 comprises 16 residues. The CDR3 bases are TGTGCCAGCAGTCCAGAAAGGACAGGTCGTAATTCACCCCTCCACTTT. Translating it yields CASSPERTGRNSPLHF.

The V and J genes are TRBV2 and TRBJ2-1, with TRBD1 matching 9 bases. V dropped 3 bases and J dropped 7; count of bases not matched to a gene: 7. Germline CDR1 reads SNHLY; CDR2 reads FYNNEI. The CDR3 totals 15 residues. CDR3 bases: TGTGCCAGCAGTGACGGGGGACAGGGTTCGAATGAGCAGTTCTTC. Translating gives CASSDGGQGSNEQFF.

This clonotype was found once. This chain joins TRBV10-3 and TRBJ2-7; tentative D call: TRBD2 (5 bases). This CDR3 comprises 12 residues. With 6 bases removed from V and 3 bases from J, the gap between germline ends came to 9 bases. Looked up from germline, CDR1 is ENHRY and CDR2 is SYGVKD. DNA of the CDR3: TGTGCCATCAGGGCGGGCAACTACGAGCAGTACTTC. This codes for CAIRAGNYEQYF.

This clonotype was counted many times. The rearrangement joins TRBV28 to TRBJ1-5; D is undetermined. The length of the CDR3 is 14 residues. The germline gives CDR1 MDHEN, CDR2 SYDVKM. V was cut by 6 bases and J by 1 base, with 10 bases left in between. The CDR3 loop reads CASSRGGSNQPQHF. CDR3 DNA: TGTGCCAGCAGCCGCGGTGGAAGCAATCAGCCCCAGCATTTT.

This chain joins TRBV19 and TRBJ2-1; D perhaps matches TRBD2 (5 bases). The CDR3 length is 15 residues. Germline V CDR1 and CDR2: LNHDA, SQIVND (reference sequence). Trimming shortened V by 3 bases and J by 9 bases, and 18 bases separated the two germline ends. The CDR3 coding sequence is TGTGCCAGTAGTATTGGACTCGCACCCACTGGTGAGCAGTTCTTC. Translated, it gives CASSIGLAPTGEQFF.

The CDR3 nucleotides are TGCGCCAGCTCCTGGGGGAGCGGGGTCTCCTACGAGCAGTACTTC. As protein: CASSWGSGVSYEQYF. The rearrangement links TRBV5-1 to TRBJ2-7, with 7 bases matching TRBD2. The V gene end was trimmed by 7 bases and the J gene end by 0 bases; junction bases not matched to a gene: 10. Per germline, CDR1 SGHRS and CDR2 YFSETQ. This CDR3 has 15 amino acids.